These 29 T cell receptor beta chains were all obtained from the same sample, sequenced in a study of CXCR3-negative and CXCR3-positive naive CD8 T cells. Study-level results: CXCR3-negative naive cells had less hydrophobic TRB CDR3s than did CXCR3-positive naive cells.

Via 5' RACE with UMI labels, TRB cDNA libraries were prepared. Using the 5' RACE reads, TCRdb records one entry per CDR3 protein without DNA. In total, the table holds some 140,000 distinct CDR3 sequences. Antigens for these TCRs are unknown. The specimen sequenced was naive CXCR3+ CD8+ T cells from blood. Subset defined: CD45RO-CCR7+CD27+CD95- naive CD8+ T cells expressing CXCR3 (TNR3+). The receptor source for this set is a human donor in good health. Some clones in this sample may be carry-over from other donors' samples.

This chain joins TRBV15 and TRBJ2-5; TCRdb proposes TRBD1, but this gene call is untestable without DNA. The CDR3 has 18 residues. Germline-derived CDR1 and CDR2 are LNHNV and YYDKDF (reference sequence). The CDR3 sequence: CATSRGSVVGGIQETQYF.

The J gene is TRBJ2-3, the V gene TRBV11-3. CDR3 length: 13 residues. The germline gives CDR1 SGHNT, CDR2 YENEEA. The CDR3 protein is CASSLDNPDTQYF.

The genes are TRBV12-3 or TRBV12-4 and TRBJ2-1; as DNA is missing, the TRBD2 call by TCRdb cannot be tested. The CDR3 runs to 15 residues. Here the CDR3 reads CASSTSGAPYNEQFF.

The genes are TRBV20-1 and TRBJ2-3; checking the TCRdb D call of TRBD2 is not possible without DNA. This CDR3 is built from 18 residues. Germline V gene data show CDR1 as DFQATT and CDR2 as SNEGSKA (reference sequence). CDR3 amino acids: CSARGYLSGRAVADTQYF.

The genes are TRBV7-3 and TRBJ2-3; TCRdb selects TRBD1, and the lack of DNA leaves this call unchecked. This CDR3 is built from 15 residues. The germline gives CDR1 SGHTA, CDR2 FQGTGA. This CDR3 is CASSSGTRSTDTQYF. Looking up the rest from reference TRBV7-3 and TRBJ2-3 gives the full variable domain: GAGVSQTPSNKVTEKGKYVELRCDPISGHTALYWYRQSLGQGPEFLIYFQGTGAADDSGLPNDRFFAVRPEGSVSTLKIQRTERGDSAVYLCASSSGTRSTDTQYFGPGTRLTVL.

The chain is built from TRBV6-1 and TRBJ2-6; TCRdb returns TRBD1, unconfirmable since there is no DNA. The CDR3 loop spans 18 amino acids. Germline CDR1 reads MNHNS; CDR2 reads SASEGT. This CDR3 reads CASSGMWGEVSGANVLTF.

This chain connects TRBV20-1 to TRBJ1-1; TCRdb selects TRBD1, and the lack of DNA leaves this call unchecked. This CDR3 is 14 amino acids long. Germline V gene lookup returns CDR1 DFQATT and CDR2 SNEGSKA (reference sequence). CDR3 region: CSAFPTDMNTEAFF.

This chain links TRBV19 with TRBJ2-1; the D gene TCRdb calls, TRBD2, cannot be checked with no DNA. Germline V gene data show CDR1 as LNHDA and CDR2 as SQIVND (reference sequence). The CDR3 sequence is 13 residues long. The CDR3 here is CASHSGRYNEKFF.

The chain joins TRBV6-5 to TRBJ2-3; TCRdb proposes TRBD2, but this gene call is untestable without DNA. The CDR3 is 15 amino acids. CDR1 is MNHEY and CDR2 is SVGAGI in the germline V gene. The chain's CDR3 is CASSWTSGGSDTQYF.

The chain joins TRBV3-1 to TRBJ2-2. Looked up from germline, CDR1 is LGHDT and CDR2 is YNNKEL (reference sequence). The CDR3 loop spans 13 amino acids. The CDR3 spells CASSQISAGELFF.

The V gene is TRBV24-1, the J gene TRBJ1-2. Germline V lookup: CDR1 KGHDR, CDR2 SFDVKD. The CDR3 has 17 amino acids. The CDR3 loop reads CATSDLASGRPNYGYTF.

The rearrangement uses TRBV7-9 and TRBJ2-7. Germline V gives CDR1 SEHNR, CDR2 FQNEAQ (reference sequence). This CDR3 spans 15 amino acids. The CDR3: CASSLISSPSYEQYF.

CDR3 sequence: CASSFPTADTQYF. The J gene is TRBJ2-3, the V gene TRBV6-2 or TRBV6-3. The CDR3 has 13 amino acids. The germline V gene has CDR1 MNHEY and CDR2 SVGEGT.

The chain joins TRBV7-9 to TRBJ2-1; TCRdb outputs TRBD2, but without DNA this stays unchecked. This CDR3 spans 17 amino acids. The germline V gene encodes CDR1 SEHNR and CDR2 FQNEAQ (reference sequence). This chain's CDR3 is CASSLARELAEDNEQFF. The full variable domain, rest sourced from reference TRBV7-9 and TRBJ2-1, is DTGVSQNPRHKITKRGQNVTFRCDPISEHNRLYWYRQTLGQGPEFLTYFQNEAQLEKSRLLSDRFSAERPKGSFSTLEIQRTEQGDSAMYLCASSLARELAEDNEQFFGPGTRLTVL.

The J gene is TRBJ2-2, the V gene TRBV4-3. Germline loops: CDR1 LGHNA, CDR2 YSLEER. The CDR3 loop spans 14 amino acids. CDR3 sequence: CASSQVVLTGELFF.

The chain is built from TRBV7-3 and TRBJ2-7; TCRdb calls TRBD1, which cannot be checked without DNA. Germline V gene lookup returns CDR1 SGHTA and CDR2 FQGTGA. The CDR3 consists of 18 residues. This CDR3 is CASSPRTEGAGVSYEQYF.

The V call is TRBV12-3 or TRBV12-4, the J call TRBJ2-1; the TCRdb D gene call, TRBD1, has no DNA to confirm it. The CDR3 is made up of 12 amino acids. This CDR3 is CASSRDSGPQFF.

The CDR3 is CASSLVTGELFF. This chain connects TRBV7-3 to TRBJ2-2. The germline V gene encodes CDR1 SGHTA and CDR2 FQGTGA. The CDR3 consists of 12 residues.

The V gene is TRBV7-2, the J gene TRBJ2-7; absent DNA, TCRdb's TRBD2 call cannot be checked. CDR1 and CDR2 (germline): SGHTA, FQGNSA. The CDR3 extends over 16 amino acids. The CDR3: CASSWGLAGGAYEQYF.

The rearrangement uses TRBV12-3 or TRBV12-4 and TRBJ1-2; TCRdb's D gene call, TRBD1, goes unchecked for lack of DNA. This CDR3 is 14 amino acids long. The CDR3 sequence is CASSLRDSPYGYTF.

The chain joins TRBV5-6 to TRBJ2-1. From germline, CDR1 is SGHDT and CDR2 YYEEEE. The CDR3 extends over 16 amino acids. The CDR3 is CASSLDGNRIYNEQFF.

This chain uses TRBV12-3 or TRBV12-4 with TRBJ2-5; no DNA is available, so the TRBD1 call from TCRdb remains unchecked. The CDR3 is 17 residues long. The CDR3 spells CASSPSRGEVGQETQYF.

The rearrangement uses TRBV28 and TRBJ2-5. The germline gives CDR1 MDHEN, CDR2 SYDVKM. This CDR3 has 14 residues. The CDR3 region is CASREWKGQETQYF.

The V call is TRBV24-1, the J call TRBJ1-5; as DNA is missing, the TRBD1 call by TCRdb cannot be tested. Germline-derived CDR1 and CDR2 are KGHDR and SFDVKD. This CDR3 is 17 amino acids long. The CDR3: CATSDRGQGASNQPQHF.

The gene calls are TRBV4-3 and TRBJ2-6; absent DNA, TCRdb's TRBD1 call cannot be checked. Germline CDR1 LGHNA, CDR2 YSLEER. The CDR3 length is 16 residues. The CDR3: CASSGGQGTGANVLTF.

The V call is TRBV25-1, the J call TRBJ1-1; TCRdb calls TRBD1, which cannot be checked without DNA. Looked up from germline, CDR1 is MGHDK and CDR2 is SYGVNS. The CDR3 runs 14 residues. The CDR3 sequence: CASSLTGGDTEAFF.

The chain's CDR3 is CASSLLRQIPPHGYTF. The V gene is TRBV7-8, the J gene TRBJ1-2; there is no DNA to check the TCRdb D call of TRBD1. This CDR3 is built from 16 residues. Germline CDR1 is SGHVS and CDR2 is FQNEAQ.

The rearrangement uses TRBV6-1 and TRBJ2-1; TCRdb reports TRBD2, a call that lacks DNA to check it against. There are 13 residues in the CDR3. CDR1 MNHNS and CDR2 SASEGT come from the germline V gene. CDR3 sequence reads: CASSGLVVREQFF.

V and J are TRBV9 and TRBJ2-7; absent DNA, TCRdb's TRBD2 call cannot be checked. The CDR3 length is 14 residues. The V gene's germline CDR1 is SGDLS and CDR2 YYNGEE. This CDR3 is CASSVGKASYEQYF. Supplemented by reference TRBV9 and TRBJ2-7, the full variable domain reads DSGVTQTPKHLITATGQRVTLRCSPRSGDLSVYWYQQSLDQGLQFLIQYYNGEERAKGNILERFSAQQFPDLHSELNLSSLELGDSALYFCASSVGKASYEQYFGPGTRLTVT.